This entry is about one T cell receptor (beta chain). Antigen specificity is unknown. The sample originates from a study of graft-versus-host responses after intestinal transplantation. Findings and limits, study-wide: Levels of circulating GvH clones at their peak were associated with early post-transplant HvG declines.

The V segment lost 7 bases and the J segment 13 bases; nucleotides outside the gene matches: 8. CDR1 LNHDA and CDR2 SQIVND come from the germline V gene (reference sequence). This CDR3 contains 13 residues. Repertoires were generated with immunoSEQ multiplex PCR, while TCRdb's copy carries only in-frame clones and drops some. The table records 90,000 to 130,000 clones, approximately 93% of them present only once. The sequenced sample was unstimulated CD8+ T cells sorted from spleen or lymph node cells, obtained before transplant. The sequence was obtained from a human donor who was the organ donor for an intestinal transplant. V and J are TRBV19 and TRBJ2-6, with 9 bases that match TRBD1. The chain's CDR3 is CASTRTGEGVLTF. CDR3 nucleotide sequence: TGTGCCAGTACCCGGACAGGGGAAGGTGTCCTGACTTTC.